The T cell receptor beta chain described here comes from a study of Ad26.COV2.S vaccination and SARS-CoV-2 variants. Whole-study context: Intramuscular Ad26.COV2.S doses were given once or twice, 56 days apart. Regarding the study as a whole: Non-spike TCR breadth showed similarity between vaccine and placebo recipients. Estimates derived from TCR breadth and depth analyses may have underestimated total T cell responses.

Concerning this clone itself: Its antigen remains unidentified.

The CDR3 covers 15 residues. V lost 1 base, J lost 5 bases, and 14 bases lay in between. Per germline, CDR1 SEHNR and CDR2 FQNEAQ (reference sequence). Treatment specified: around 19 received Ad26.COV2.S at low or high dose, single or two shots; 5 received placebo; per-sample allocation not given. It was on day 63 after the first vaccine or placebo injection that samples were taken. Profiling relied on immunoSEQ multiplex PCR, and the TCRdb table lists in-frame clones only, not all of them. The sample carries about 240,000 clones, approximately 90% recorded once. The receptor's source is a person between 18 and 65 years old who received the Ad26.COV2.S COVID-19 vaccine or a placebo. This specimen consisted of peripheral blood, obtained in a trial of Ad26.COV2.S vaccine versus placebo. The rearrangement uses TRBV7-9 and TRBJ1-1; D call uncertain. The CDR3 sequence: CASSLGSGPETEAFF. The CDR3 bases are TGTGCCAGCAGCTTAGGTTCCGGGCCCGAGACTGAAGCTTTCTTT.